A selection of T cell receptor beta chains follows, all from one sample in a study of OX40 agonist ivuxolimab in advanced cancers. TCRdb keeps only in-frame clones here, not all; method: immunoSEQ multiplex PCR. The repertoire consists of 66,000 or so clones, with about 85% occurring once and the leading ten covering approximately 2%. Sequenced here: CD4+ or CD8+ T cells sorted from blood, sampled in a trial of the OX40 agonist ivuxolimab. Receptor source: an adult with an advanced solid tumor such as melanoma, head and neck, liver or kidney cancer. Each CDR3 is given with its conserved first and last residue. D genes are given only for firm matches.

cdr3_aa j_call cdr3_length v_call d_call
CASSPGLAPSYEQYF TRBJ2-7 15 TRBV5-5 TRBD2
CSARGGGETQYF TRBJ2-5 12 TRBV29-1 -
CASSPKADTIYF TRBJ1-3 12 TRBV18 -
CASKDRDLYEQYF TRBJ2-7 13 TRBV28 TRBD1
CATRGSGANVLTF TRBJ2-6 13 TRBV15 -
CASSPRALSRVRRSYEQYF TRBJ2-7 19 TRBV21-1 -
CASSGALVQYF TRBJ2-7 11 TRBV2 -
CASGRDSSLPFNEQFF TRBJ2-1 16 TRBV2 -
CASSQDSPLEQYF TRBJ2-7 13 TRBV4-3 -
CASSYPSGGATGELFF TRBJ2-2 16 TRBV11-2 TRBD2
CASSPGTGVWETQYF TRBJ2-5 15 TRBV5-1 TRBD1
CASSLGGADTQYF TRBJ2-3 13 TRBV5-8 -
CSVEAQRGTSYNEQFF TRBJ2-1 16 TRBV29-1 TRBD2
CASSFMSNEQFF TRBJ2-1 12 TRBV7-6 -
CASSDSNPPDTQYF TRBJ2-3 14 TRBV5-1 -
CASSLTQRLEQYF TRBJ2-7 13 TRBV6-5 -
CASSLQQGRTEAFF TRBJ1-1 14 TRBV11-2 -
CASSLRQGKTDTQYF TRBJ2-3 15 TRBV7-2 TRBD1
CASRAGANYGYTF TRBJ1-2 13 TRBV6-1 -
CASSSRDRGKFTGELFF TRBJ2-2 17 TRBV5-6 TRBD1
CASSESSLVDYGYTF TRBJ1-2 15 TRBV2 -
CASSISTVVGAEAFF TRBJ1-1 15 TRBV19 -
CASSRSGTGFNNEQFF TRBJ2-1 16 TRBV18 TRBD1
CASSTSTGELFF TRBJ2-2 12 TRBV18 -
CASSSHLTYEQYF TRBJ2-7 13 TRBV6-6 -
CASSLIGQGAETQYF TRBJ2-5 15 TRBV7-8 TRBD1
CASSQALAGEFYEQYF TRBJ2-7 16 TRBV4-1 TRBD2
CASSLWDGQGITEAFF TRBJ1-1 16 TRBV28 -
CASTRQTTNEKLFF TRBJ1-4 14 TRBV6-1 -
CASSNSGGSGNTIYF TRBJ1-3 15 TRBV9 TRBD1
CASGLGLGLADEQYF TRBJ2-7 15 TRBV12-5 TRBD2
CASSRQGSGNTIYF TRBJ1-3 14 TRBV5-6 TRBD1
CASSEAVKSAEAFF TRBJ1-1 14 TRBV2 -
CASSVGSIQSEAFF TRBJ1-1 14 TRBV9 -
CASSPVSGASYEQYF TRBJ2-7 15 TRBV5-6 TRBD2
CASSPRDGSGELFF TRBJ2-2 14 TRBV18 -
CASSVQGPANYGYTF TRBJ1-2 15 TRBV11-3 TRBD1
CASSSGTYEQYF TRBJ2-7 12 TRBV28 -
CASSLAQVTGEGGYTF TRBJ1-2 16 TRBV7-2 TRBD1
CASSPVGGGLNEQFF TRBJ2-1 15 TRBV5-4 -
CASSAGLAGGPTQYF TRBJ2-5 15 TRBV27 TRBD2
CASSQVGQGTQWAEAFF TRBJ1-1 17 TRBV4-2 TRBD1
CASSSWGGQETQYF TRBJ2-5 14 TRBV6-5 TRBD2
CASSLGGTDTQYF TRBJ2-3 13 TRBV11-3 -
CASTTAEPPYEQYF TRBJ2-7 14 TRBV6-5 -
CASSSPRLASTDTQYF TRBJ2-3 16 TRBV5-6 TRBD2
CASSEQAPLRSGANVLTF TRBJ2-6 18 TRBV11-2 -
CASSGGTASNQPQHF TRBJ1-5 15 TRBV7-9 TRBD1
CASSLDRGLSYEQYF TRBJ2-7 15 TRBV7-2 TRBD1
CASSFRQPSDNYGYTF TRBJ1-2 16 TRBV27 -
CSTRQGEAEKLFF TRBJ1-4 13 TRBV29-1 TRBD1